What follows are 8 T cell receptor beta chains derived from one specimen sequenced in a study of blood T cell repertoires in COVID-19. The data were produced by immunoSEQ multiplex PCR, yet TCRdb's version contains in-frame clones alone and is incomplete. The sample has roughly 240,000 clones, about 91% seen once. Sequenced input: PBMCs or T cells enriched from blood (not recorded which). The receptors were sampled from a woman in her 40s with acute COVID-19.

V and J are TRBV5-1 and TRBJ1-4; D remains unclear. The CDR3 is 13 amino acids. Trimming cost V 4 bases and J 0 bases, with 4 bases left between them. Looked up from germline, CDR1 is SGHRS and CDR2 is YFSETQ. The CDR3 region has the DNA TGCGCCAGCAGCCCAGCAACTAATGAAAAACTGTTTTTT. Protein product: CASSPATNEKLFF. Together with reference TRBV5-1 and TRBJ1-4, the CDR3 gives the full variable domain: KAGVTQTPRYLIKTRGQQVTLSCSPISGHRSVSWYQQTPGQGLQFLFEYFSETQRNKGNFPGRFSGRQFSNSRSEMNVSTLELGDSALYLCASSPATNEKLFFGSGTQLSVL.

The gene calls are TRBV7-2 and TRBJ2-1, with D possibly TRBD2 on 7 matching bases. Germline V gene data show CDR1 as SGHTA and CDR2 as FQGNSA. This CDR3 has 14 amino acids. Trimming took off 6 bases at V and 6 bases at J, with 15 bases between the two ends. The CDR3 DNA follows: TGTGCCAGCAGTCTCCGTAGGGGGGGCAATGAGCAGTTCTTC. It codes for CASSLRRGGNEQFF.

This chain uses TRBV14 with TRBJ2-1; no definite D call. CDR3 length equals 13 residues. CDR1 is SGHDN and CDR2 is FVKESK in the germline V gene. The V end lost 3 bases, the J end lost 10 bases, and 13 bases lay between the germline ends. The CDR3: CASSHLGKSEQFF. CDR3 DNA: TGTGCCAGCAGCCACCTCGGTAAGAGCGAGCAGTTCTTC.

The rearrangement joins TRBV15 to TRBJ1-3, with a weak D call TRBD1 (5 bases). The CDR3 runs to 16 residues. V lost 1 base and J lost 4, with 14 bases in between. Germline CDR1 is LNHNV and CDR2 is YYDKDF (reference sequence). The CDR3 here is CATSRVTGFTGNTIYF. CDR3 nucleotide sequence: TGTGCCACCAGCAGAGTAACAGGTTTTACAGGAAACACCATATATTTT.

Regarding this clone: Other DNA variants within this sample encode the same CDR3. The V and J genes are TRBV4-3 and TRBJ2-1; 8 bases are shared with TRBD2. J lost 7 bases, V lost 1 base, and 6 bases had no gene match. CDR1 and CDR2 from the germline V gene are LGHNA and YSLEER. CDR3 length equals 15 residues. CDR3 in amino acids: CASSQARGGTNEQFF. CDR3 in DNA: TGCGCCAGCAGCCAAGCTCGGGGGGGGACTAATGAGCAGTTCTTC.

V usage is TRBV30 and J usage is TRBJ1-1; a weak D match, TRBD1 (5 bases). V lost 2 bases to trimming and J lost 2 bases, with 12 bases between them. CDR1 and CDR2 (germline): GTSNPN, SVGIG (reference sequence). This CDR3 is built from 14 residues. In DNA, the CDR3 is TGTGCCTGGAGTAAGGGCACAGGTAACACTGAAGCTTTCTTT. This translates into CAWSKGTGNTEAFF.

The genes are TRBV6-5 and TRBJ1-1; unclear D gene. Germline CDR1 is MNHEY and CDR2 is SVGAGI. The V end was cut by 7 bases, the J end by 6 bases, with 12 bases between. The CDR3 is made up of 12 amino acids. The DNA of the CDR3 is TGTGCCAGCACCGCCTCCGGGGCTGAAGCTTTCTTT. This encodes CASTASGAEAFF.

The chain's CDR3 is CASSQADRGSKNIQYF. CDR3 sequence (DNA): TGTGCCAGCAGCCAGGCAGACAGGGGATCTAAAAACATTCAGTACTTC. The rearrangement joins TRBV3-1 (or the pseudogene TRBV3-2) to TRBJ2-4, with 8 positions matching TRBD1. Germline V lookup: CDR1 LGHDT, CDR2 YNNKEL (reference sequence). V was pared by 3 bases and J by 4 bases, with 8 bases of the junction left unmatched. CDR3 size: 16 residues.